The 22 T cell receptor beta chains below all came from one sample that was sequenced in a study of T cell changes during pregnancy in multiple sclerosis. Sequenced by immunoSEQ multiplex PCR; TCRdb stores in-frame clones only, minus some. The sample comprises tens of thousands of clones, 92% of which are singletons, and 0.39% rests with the top ten. Sequences were derived from CD4+ T cells from peripheral blood mononuclear cells, sampled after pregnancy. The receptors derive from a female donor with multiple sclerosis, enrolled in a pregnancy study.

The rearrangement uses TRBV5-1 and TRBJ1-6; the D is unclear. The CDR3 contains 15 residues. Germline CDR1 reads SGHRS; CDR2 reads YFSETQ. V was cut by 3 bases and J by 6 bases, with 13 bases left in between. The CDR3 nucleotides read TGCGCCAGCAGCTCCGATGACGGGATTAATTCACCCCTCCACTTT. Translated: CASSSDDGINSPLHF.

V usage is TRBV19 and J usage is TRBJ2-5; D might be TRBD2 (7 bases). Trimming left V 4 bases short and J 7 bases short, with 16 bases between. From germline, CDR1 is LNHDA and CDR2 SQIVND (reference sequence). The CDR3 spans 14 residues. The DNA of the CDR3 is TGTGCCAGTAGTACCGGGGGGCTCAAAATGACCCAGTACTTC. Protein: CASSTGGLKMTQYF.

This chain uses TRBV5-1 with TRBJ2-5; D might be TRBD2 (5 bases). Trimming removed 4 bases at V and 4 bases at J, with 8 bases between. Germline-derived CDR1 and CDR2 are SGHRS and YFSETQ. The CDR3 loop spans 12 amino acids. The CDR3 nucleotides are TGCGCCAGCAGCCCGGAGGTAGAGACCCAGTACTTC. Protein sequence: CASSPEVETQYF.

The chain links TRBV5-4 to TRBJ1-6, with D perhaps TRBD1 (6 bases). The CDR3 extends over 15 amino acids. The germline V gene encodes CDR1 SGHNT and CDR2 YYREEE (reference sequence). Between the trimmed V and J ends, which lost 5 bases and 7 bases, there was a span of 16 bases. The CDR3 is CASSRGGVVNSPLHF. CDR3 nucleotide sequence: TGTGCCAGCAGTAGGGGGGGAGTTGTGAATTCACCCCTCCACTTT.

This clone has only a few counts. The chain recombines TRBV6-6 with TRBJ1-1; 8 nucleotides line up with TRBD1. Germline-derived CDR1 and CDR2 are MNHNY and SVGAGI (reference sequence). V trimming: 0 bases; J trimming: 5 bases; junction bases outside the gene matches: 2. CDR3 length: 14 residues. The CDR3: CASSYSTGGTEAFF. As DNA, the CDR3 is TGTGCCAGCAGTTACTCTACAGGGGGGACTGAAGCTTTCTTT.

The chain recombines TRBV5-5 with TRBJ2-2; the D gene is possibly TRBD2 (5 bases). Trimming took 1 base from V and 3 from J, leaving 13 bases between them. The CDR3 runs to 16 residues. Germline V lookup: CDR1 SGHKS, CDR2 YYEKEE (reference sequence). The CDR3 spells CASSLWRADYTGELFF. CDR3 DNA sequence: TGTGCCAGCAGCTTGTGGCGGGCCGACTACACCGGGGAGCTGTTTTTT.

The chain links TRBV12-5 to TRBJ1-3, with a tentative D call TRBD1 (6 bases). This CDR3 is 15 amino acids long. Germline assignment: CDR1 LGHNT and CDR2 FRNRAP. With 5 bases removed from V and 1 base from J, the gap between germline ends came to 12 bases. The CDR3 DNA follows: TGTGCTAGTGGTCCAATGGACAGATCTGGAAACACCATATATTTT. Translated: CASGPMDRSGNTIYF.

V is TRBV6-5 and J is TRBJ2-1, with D perhaps TRBD2 (6 bases). Germline CDR1 reads MNHEY; CDR2 reads SVGAGI. This CDR3 comprises 14 residues. With 2 bases removed from V and 10 bases from J, the gap between germline ends came to 15 bases. CDR3: CASSYGQRAEEQFF. For the CDR3, the DNA is TGTGCCAGCAGTTACGGTCAGCGGGCGGAGGAGCAGTTCTTC.

V and J are TRBV11-3 and TRBJ2-2, with D tentatively TRBD2 (5 bases). The CDR3 loop spans 14 amino acids. CDR1 is SGHNT, CDR2 YENEEA, per germline. V shed 5 bases and J shed 2 bases, with 9 bases lying between them. The CDR3 coding sequence is TGTGCCAGCAGCCTGAGGGTTAACACCGGGGAGCTGTTTTTT. It yields the protein CASSLRVNTGELFF.

The chain links TRBV2 to TRBJ1-5, with D uncertain. Germline V lookup: CDR1 SNHLY, CDR2 FYNNEI. This CDR3 spans 16 amino acids. Trimming removed 3 bases at V and 1 base at J, with 13 bases between. CDR3 loop: CASSDWEGVSNQPQHF. CDR3 in DNA: TGTGCCAGCAGTGATTGGGAGGGAGTAAGCAATCAGCCCCAGCATTTT.

V is TRBV20-1 and J is TRBJ1-1; a possible D gene is TRBD1 (5 bases). CDR3 length: 11 amino acids. Looked up from germline, CDR1 is DFQATT and CDR2 is SNEGSKA (reference sequence). Between the trimmed V and J ends, which lost 8 bases and 1 base, there was a span of 8 bases. The CDR3 sequence: CSQGSNTEAFF. CDR3 sequence (DNA): TGCAGTCAGGGTTCGAACACTGAAGCTTTCTTT.

This rearrangement joins TRBV28 to TRBJ1-1, with D perhaps matching TRBD1 (5 bases). Germline loops: CDR1 MDHEN, CDR2 SYDVKM. The CDR3 sequence is 15 residues long. The V end lost 1 base, the J end lost 1 base, and 10 bases lay between the germline ends. This chain's CDR3 is CASSLYGGRNTEAFF. In nucleotides, the CDR3 is TGTGCCAGCAGTTTATACGGGGGGAGGAACACTGAAGCTTTCTTT.

This clone has a handful of counts. The rearrangement links TRBV9 to TRBJ1-2; 9 bases line up with TRBD1. The V segment lost 4 bases and the J segment 4 bases; nucleotides outside the gene matches: 8. Germline values: CDR1 SGDLS, CDR2 YYNGEE. The CDR3 is 15 amino acids. Written as DNA, the CDR3 is TGTGCCAGCAGCCCCGGGGACAGGGTAACCTATGGCTACACCTTC. It codes for CASSPGDRVTYGYTF.

V is TRBV6-6 and J is TRBJ2-7; 10 bases are a match to TRBD1. Trimming at V came to 4 bases and at J to 4 bases, leaving 7 bases not matched to a gene. The CDR3 totals 15 residues. Per germline, CDR1 MNHNY and CDR2 SVGAGI (reference sequence). CDR3 sequence (DNA): TGTGCCAGCAGTTGGGGACAGGGGAGAGGGTACGAGCAGTACTTC. Its translation is CASSWGQGRGYEQYF.

V is TRBV27 and J is TRBJ2-3; 14 nucleotides agree with TRBD2. The CDR3 consists of 17 residues. The V gene's germline CDR1 is MNHEY and CDR2 SMNVEV (reference sequence). The ends lost 8 bases at V and 3 bases at J; junction bases unmatched: 10. The CDR3 is CASLSGLAGVRTDTQYF. The CDR3 nucleotides are TGTGCCAGCTTGTCGGGACTAGCGGGAGTACGGACAGATACGCAGTATTTT.

V usage is TRBV9 and J usage is TRBJ2-1, with 15 nucleotides matching TRBD2. The germline CDR1 and CDR2 sequences are SGDLS and YYNGEE. V gave up 1 base and J gave up 12 bases; unmatched junction bases: 8. The CDR3 spans 16 residues. CDR3 residues: CASSVSLGLAGGVQFF. The CDR3 DNA sequence: TGTGCCAGCAGCGTAAGCCTCGGACTAGCGGGAGGGGTGCAGTTCTTC.

J is TRBJ1-1 and V is TRBV10-2; possible D gene TRBD1, 5 bases. The ends were cut back, 4 bases at V and 2 bases at J, with 8 bases in the middle. CDR3 length: 13 residues. Germline V gene sequence: CDR1 WSHSY, CDR2 SAAADI. The CDR3 reads CASSGQGNTEAFF. CDR3 bases: TGCGCCAGCAGTGGCCAGGGCAACACTGAAGCTTTCTTT.

This chain connects TRBV10-3 to TRBJ1-5, with D tentatively TRBD1 (5 bases). The CDR3 runs 17 residues. CDR1 and CDR2 (germline): ENHRY, SYGVKD. Trimming stripped 0 bases from V and 1 base from J, with 13 bases between. In DNA form, the CDR3 reads TGTGCCATCAGTGAGTCTTGGTCAGGGAAGAGCAATCAGCCCCAGCATTTT. Residues: CAISESWSGKSNQPQHF.

The chain uses TRBV6-1 and TRBJ2-1; TRBD2 agrees at 7 bases. The CDR3 has 16 residues. Trimming removed 2 bases from V and 9 bases from J; junction bases left unmatched: 13. Per the germline V gene, CDR1 is MNHNS and CDR2 is SASEGT. The DNA of the CDR3 is TGTGCCAGCAGTGAATTGGGCGGGAGCCTTTTAGCTGAGCAGTTCTTC. As protein: CASSELGGSLLAEQFF.

The chain carries TRBV2 and TRBJ1-5; 7 bases match TRBD1. The CDR3 covers 13 residues. Germline V gene lookup returns CDR1 SNHLY and CDR2 FYNNEI. V was pared by 8 bases and J by 3 bases, with 4 bases of the junction left unmatched. CDR3: CASGGQVNQPQHF. DNA of the CDR3: TGTGCCAGCGGAGGACAGGTCAATCAGCCCCAGCATTTT. The entire variable domain, with the rest obtained from reference TRBV2 and TRBJ1-5, is as follows: EPEVTQTPSHQVTQMGQEVILRCVPISNHLYFYWYRQILGQKVEFLVSFYNNEISEKSEIFDDQFSVERPDGSNFTLKIRSTKLEDSAMYFCASGGQVNQPQHFGDGTRLSIL.

This chain links TRBV6-5 with TRBJ1-4, with D tentatively TRBD1 (5 bases). In germline, CDR1 is MNHEY, CDR2 SVGAGI. V shed 0 bases and J shed 5 bases, with 13 bases lying between them. CDR3 size: 16 residues. The CDR3 reads CASSYSRQRWNEKLFF. The DNA of the CDR3 is TGTGCCAGCAGTTACTCTAGACAGAGGTGGAATGAAAAACTGTTTTTT.

CDR3 in DNA: TGCGCCAGCAGCTTATCAGGGCTCGAGCAGTACTTC. This encodes CASSLSGLEQYF. V and J are TRBV5-1 and TRBJ2-7; D is possibly TRBD1 (5 bases). Germline assignment: CDR1 SGHRS and CDR2 YFSETQ. This CDR3 is built from 12 residues. V gave up 2 bases and J gave up 6 bases, with 9 bases separating them.